The 15 T cell receptor beta chains presented below share a single source sample, sequenced in a study. From the 5' RACE reads, TCRdb called clonotypes with MiXCR, one entry per CDR3 protein. Of nearly 55,000 distinct CDR3 sequences listed, over 20% are singletons. Sequences were obtained from tumor-infiltrating naive CD4+ T cells sorted from the breast tumor. The subset denotes: naive CD4+ T cells, CD4+CD45RA+CD25-. These receptors originate from a female donor with breast cancer.

This chain joins TRBV12-3 or TRBV12-4 and TRBJ2-3; TRBD2 aligns across 9 bases. With V trimmed by 7 bases and J by 1 base, 6 bases remained unmatched. The CDR3 has 15 amino acids. As DNA, the CDR3 is TGTGCCAGCATTCTTAGCGGGAGTGGCACAGATACGCAGTATTTT. This codes for CASILSGSGTDTQYF.

This chain joins TRBV7-2 and TRBJ1-2, with 8 bases aligning to TRBD1. CDR1 SGHTA and CDR2 FQGNSA come from the germline V gene. V trimming: 5 bases; J trimming: 2 bases; junction bases outside the gene matches: 7. This CDR3 is 15 amino acids long. The CDR3 nucleotides read TGTGCCAGCAGCCCCTCGGGACAGGCCAACTATGGCTACACCTTC. Amino acids: CASSPSGQANYGYTF.

This clonotype was found a few times. This sequence joins TRBV12-3 or TRBV12-4 and TRBJ2-1, with 10 bases fitting TRBD2. V lost 5 bases to trimming and J lost 7 bases; unmatched junction nucleotides: 11. This CDR3 has 16 amino acids. CDR3 bases: TGTGCCAGCAGTCACCCGGGACTAGCGAGTAGGAATGAGCAGTTCTTC. Translating it yields CASSHPGLASRNEQFF.

The chain joins TRBV27 to TRBJ1-2; a weak D match, TRBD1 (5 bases). This CDR3 contains 17 residues. V lost 2 bases and J 0 bases, leaving 16 bases between the germline ends. Germline V CDR1 and CDR2: MNHEY, SMNVEV (reference sequence). CDR3 in amino acids: CASSLTATANANYGYTF. In nucleotides, the CDR3 is TGTGCCAGCAGTTTAACGGCGACAGCAAATGCTAACTATGGCTACACCTTC.

A few counts support this clonotype. This chain connects TRBV20-1 to TRBJ2-2, with TRBD2 matching 11 bases. The CDR3 has 17 amino acids. The germline V gene has CDR1 DFQATT and CDR2 SNEGSKA (reference sequence). V lost 6 bases, J lost 2 bases, and 11 bases stayed unmatched. CDR3 residues: CSATKRLAGYNTGELFF. The DNA of the CDR3 is TGCAGTGCCACAAAGCGACTAGCGGGATATAACACCGGGGAGCTGTTTTTT.

The genes are TRBV4-1 and TRBJ1-1; D is unclear. The CDR3 totals 13 residues. Germline V lookup: CDR1 MGHRA, CDR2 YSYEKL. Trimming stripped 4 bases from V and 3 bases from J, with 9 bases between. The CDR3 coding sequence is TGCGCCAGCAGCCCCCCGGGCGACACTGAAGCTTTCTTT. Translation: CASSPPGDTEAFF.

This clonotype was detected many times. The chain uses TRBV20-1 and TRBJ2-3; D call uncertain. Per the germline V gene, CDR1 is DFQATT and CDR2 is SNEGSKA (reference sequence). The CDR3 covers 12 residues. V lost 5 bases, J lost 0 bases, and 6 bases lay in between. Here the CDR3 reads CSAPTSTDTQYF. The CDR3 DNA reads TGCAGTGCTCCCACTAGCACAGATACGCAGTATTTT.

This clonotype was recorded at least ten times. One end of the junction is discordant with germline, which a read error may explain. The V and J genes are TRBV6-6 and TRBJ2-7, with D uncertain. CDR1 and CDR2 (germline): MNHNY, SVGAGI (reference sequence). The CDR3 runs 11 residues. The CDR3 protein is CASSHSNEQYF. The CDR3 DNA is TGTGCCAGCAGTCACTCTAACGAGCAGTACTTC.

The chain employs TRBV12-3 or TRBV12-4 and TRBJ2-5; 7 bases are shared with TRBD1. The J segment lost 5 bases and the V segment lost 5 bases, leaving 8 bases of the junction unmatched. CDR3 length: 14 residues. CDR3 nucleotides: TGTGCCAGCAGTCTCAGACAGGGTGCGGAGACCCAGTACTTC. It specifies CASSLRQGAETQYF.

CDR3 amino acids: CASSYGRMSTNEKLFF. CDR3 coding DNA: TGTGCCAGCAGCTATGGCAGAATGTCAACTAATGAAAAACTGTTTTTT. This rearrangement joins TRBV5-6 to TRBJ1-4; D ambiguous. Trimming shortened V by 3 bases and J by 0 bases, and 12 bases separated the two germline ends. The CDR3 is made up of 16 amino acids. Looked up from germline, CDR1 is SGHDT and CDR2 is YYEEEE.

Regarding this clonotype: A read error is possible here, since a much larger clone lies one base away. The V gene is TRBV20-1, the J gene TRBJ2-3; tentative D call: TRBD2 (8 bases). The CDR3 is 15 amino acids. Germline loops: CDR1 DFQATT, CDR2 SNEGSKA (reference sequence). CDR3 coding DNA: TGCAGTGCCGCCTCGGGGGGGGTTGGGACAGATACGCCGTATTTT. Its protein product is CSAASGGVGTDTPYF.

This clonotype has just a few counts. The chain employs TRBV29-1 and TRBJ2-1; 7 nucleotides match TRBD2. Losses at the gene ends were 5 bases for V and 8 bases for J; bases not matched to a gene: 15. The CDR3 contains 15 residues. Germline V gene data show CDR1 as SQVTM and CDR2 as ANQGSEA. The CDR3 region is CSVQRGGSSNHEQFF. The CDR3, as DNA: TGCAGCGTTCAAAGGGGCGGGAGCTCGAATCATGAGCAGTTCTTC.

The table lists this clonotype with a few counts. The rearrangement joins TRBV29-1 to TRBJ2-3, with D tentatively TRBD1 (6 bases). The CDR3 contains 13 residues. Germline assignment: CDR1 SQVTM and CDR2 ANQGSEA. V was cut by 0 bases and J by 6 bases, with 10 bases left in between. In DNA form, the CDR3 reads TGCAGCGTTGAAGAGGGGGCGAAGGATACGCAGTATTTT. Protein sequence: CSVEEGAKDTQYF.

This sequence joins TRBV18 and TRBJ1-1; D remains ambiguous. Germline V gene lookup returns CDR1 KGHSH and CDR2 LQKENI. V lost 1 base to trimming and J lost 7 bases, with 7 bases between them. This CDR3 comprises 12 residues. The CDR3 DNA reads as TGTGCCAGCTCACCACGCGCGGGTGAAGCTTTCTTT. Translated: CASSPRAGEAFF.

The chain links TRBV5-1 to TRBJ2-7; D perhaps matches TRBD1 (5 bases). This CDR3 spans 15 amino acids. From germline, CDR1 is SGHRS and CDR2 YFSETQ. The V and J ends lost 0 bases and 0 bases respectively, with 10 bases between them. CDR3 coding DNA: TGCGCCAGCAGCTTGGCCCCCGGACACTCCTACGAGCAGTACTTC. Translating it yields CASSLAPGHSYEQYF.